A selection of T cell receptor beta chains follows, all from one sample in a study of blood T cell repertoires in COVID-19. This table comes from immunoSEQ multiplex PCR, and its TCRdb copy is limited to in-frame clones, with some not included. The sample yields some 70,000 clones, about four fifths seen once. Sequencing used peripheral blood. These receptors were obtained from a woman between 65 and 79 years old with acute or convalescent COVID-19. Each CDR3 is given with its conserved first and last residue. Each record gives: D gene, V gene, J gene, clone size, CDR3 DNA, CDR3 protein. D genes are given only for firm matches. Not all rows give a size; the values are once, few, many and, for expanded clones, a class.

D gene: TRBD1
V gene: TRBV19
J gene: TRBJ1-4
clone size: -
CDR3 DNA: TGTGCCAGTAGCGTGACAGGGCTCTATGAAAAACTGTTTTTT
CDR3 protein: CASSVTGLYEKLFF

D gene: -
V gene: TRBV10-2
J gene: TRBJ1-1
clone size: -
CDR3 DNA: TGCGCCAGCAGTGAGTCGGAAAGGGGCGCTTTCTTT
CDR3 protein: CASSESERGAFF

D gene: -
V gene: TRBV9
J gene: TRBJ2-2
clone size: -
CDR3 DNA: TGTGCCAGCAGCGCACAGGTAAACACCGGGGAGCTGTTTTTT
CDR3 protein: CASSAQVNTGELFF

D gene: -
V gene: TRBV6-5
J gene: TRBJ1-1
clone size: -
CDR3 DNA: TGTGCCAGCAGTTACTCGACGGGAAACACTGAAGCTTTCTTT
CDR3 protein: CASSYSTGNTEAFF

D gene: TRBD2
V gene: TRBV11-3
J gene: TRBJ2-1
clone size: -
CDR3 DNA: TGTGCCAGCAGCTTTAGCGGGAGGGCCTCAGGTGAGCAGTTCTTC
CDR3 protein: CASSFSGRASGEQFF

D gene: -
V gene: TRBV6-6
J gene: TRBJ1-6
clone size: -
CDR3 DNA: TGTGCCAGCACGGGGGGGGGAGGATCACCCCTCCACTTT
CDR3 protein: CASTGGGGSPLHF

D gene: TRBD1
V gene: TRBV2
J gene: TRBJ2-2
clone size: -
CDR3 DNA: TGTGCGTCGAGACAGGGGCTGGGCACCGGGGAGCTGTTTTTT
CDR3 protein: CASRQGLGTGELFF

D gene: TRBD1
V gene: TRBV25-1
J gene: TRBJ1-2
clone size: -
CDR3 DNA: TGTGCCAGCAGTCCCATGGGACAGAACTATGGCTACACCTTC
CDR3 protein: CASSPMGQNYGYTF

D gene: TRBD1
V gene: TRBV9
J gene: TRBJ1-1
clone size: -
CDR3 DNA: TGTGCCAGCAGCCTAGAGGGGGACAGCCGGTTAGGTAAAGCTTTCTTT
CDR3 protein: CASSLEGDSRLGKAFF

D gene: -
V gene: TRBV5-1
J gene: TRBJ2-7
clone size: -
CDR3 DNA: TGCGCCAGCAGCTTGCGGCTAGCAGGTTCCTACGAGCAGTACTTC
CDR3 protein: CASSLRLAGSYEQYF

D gene: TRBD1
V gene: TRBV6-5
J gene: TRBJ2-7
clone size: once
CDR3 DNA: TGTGCCAGCAGTTTGTCCCGTGGGACAGGGGCTTACGAGCAGTACTTC
CDR3 protein: CASSLSRGTGAYEQYF

D gene: -
V gene: TRBV2
J gene: TRBJ2-3
clone size: -
CDR3 DNA: TGTGCCAGCACCAGTTCAGATACGCAGTATTTT
CDR3 protein: CASTSSDTQYF

D gene: TRBD1
V gene: TRBV18
J gene: TRBJ1-2
clone size: few
CDR3 DNA: TGTGCCAGCTCACCGGACGACAGGGGTGGCTATGGCTACACCTTC
CDR3 protein: CASSPDDRGGYGYTF

D gene: -
V gene: TRBV28
J gene: TRBJ1-2
clone size: -
CDR3 DNA: TGTGCCAGCGAACGGGGAGGAGCCCTCTATGGCTACACCTTC
CDR3 protein: CASERGGALYGYTF

D gene: -
V gene: TRBV12-3/TRBV12-4
J gene: TRBJ2-7
clone size: -
CDR3 DNA: TGTGCCAGCAGTTTAACACAGGGTCACGAGCAGTACTTC
CDR3 protein: CASSLTQGHEQYF

D gene: TRBD1
V gene: TRBV3-1/TRBV3-2
J gene: TRBJ2-5
clone size: -
CDR3 DNA: TGTGCCAGCAGCCAAACTAGGACAGGGGGAGAGACCCAGTACTTC
CDR3 protein: CASSQTRTGGETQYF

D gene: -
V gene: TRBV18
J gene: TRBJ1-1
clone size: -
CDR3 DNA: TGTGCCAGCTCAGCCTCGACAGGGAACACTGAAGCTTTCTTT
CDR3 protein: CASSASTGNTEAFF

D gene: -
V gene: TRBV27
J gene: TRBJ2-2
clone size: -
CDR3 DNA: TGTGCCAGCAGTTCAACCACAGGGTACACCGGGGAGCTGTTTTTT
CDR3 protein: CASSSTTGYTGELFF

D gene: TRBD2
V gene: TRBV4-1
J gene: TRBJ2-1
clone size: -
CDR3 DNA: TGCGCCAGCAGCCAAGATCCAGCGGGAGCCCTTAGCTCCTACAATGAGCAGTTCTTC
CDR3 protein: CASSQDPAGALSSYNEQFF

D gene: -
V gene: TRBV7-2
J gene: TRBJ1-5
clone size: -
CDR3 DNA: TGTGCCAGCAGCTCTCAGTCCGGCAATCAGCCCCAGCATTTT
CDR3 protein: CASSSQSGNQPQHF

D gene: TRBD2
V gene: TRBV4-1
J gene: TRBJ2-1
clone size: few
CDR3 DNA: TGCGCCAGCAGCCACCCGGGACTAGCGGGAGGGGCTAGCCGGAATGAGCAGTTCTTC
CDR3 protein: CASSHPGLAGGASRNEQFF

D gene: TRBD1
V gene: TRBV6-5
J gene: TRBJ1-1
clone size: -
CDR3 DNA: TGTGCCAGCAGCCCCGACAGGGGGAAAGCTTTCTTT
CDR3 protein: CASSPDRGKAFF

D gene: -
V gene: TRBV3-1/TRBV3-2
J gene: TRBJ1-6
clone size: -
CDR3 DNA: TGTGCCAGCAGCTACCAACCAGGTTTCTATAATTCACCCCTCCACTTT
CDR3 protein: CASSYQPGFYNSPLHF

D gene: TRBD2
V gene: TRBV6-4
J gene: TRBJ2-1
clone size: -
CDR3 DNA: TGTGCCAGCAGCAGAGAGACTAGCGGGAGCTTGGGGGAGCAGTTCTTC
CDR3 protein: CASSRETSGSLGEQFF

D gene: -
V gene: TRBV10-1
J gene: TRBJ1-1
clone size: -
CDR3 DNA: TGCGCCAGCAGTGAGAGGAGAAACACTGAAGCTTTCTTT
CDR3 protein: CASSERRNTEAFF

D gene: TRBD1
V gene: TRBV5-1
J gene: TRBJ1-6
clone size: many
CDR3 DNA: TGCGCCAGCAGCTGGGGGGGACAGGGGGATTCACCCCTCCACTTT
CDR3 protein: CASSWGGQGDSPLHF

D gene: TRBD1
V gene: TRBV5-1
J gene: TRBJ2-7
clone size: -
CDR3 DNA: TGCGCCAGCAGCTCGAAACAGGGGGCCTACGAGCAGTACTTC
CDR3 protein: CASSSKQGAYEQYF

D gene: TRBD2
V gene: TRBV6-1
J gene: TRBJ2-1
clone size: -
CDR3 DNA: TGTGCCAGCAGTGGACTTCAGTTCGGGAGGGGGGATGAGCAGTTCTTC
CDR3 protein: CASSGLQFGRGDEQFF

D gene: TRBD1
V gene: TRBV28
J gene: TRBJ1-2
clone size: once
CDR3 DNA: TGTGCCAGCAGTTGGAGGACAGGGGGCAACTATGGCTACACCTTC
CDR3 protein: CASSWRTGGNYGYTF

D gene: TRBD1
V gene: TRBV30
J gene: TRBJ1-2
clone size: -
CDR3 DNA: TGTGCCTGGAGTGTACAGGGGGCCCACTATGGCTACACCTTC
CDR3 protein: CAWSVQGAHYGYTF

D gene: -
V gene: TRBV5-4
J gene: TRBJ2-7
clone size: -
CDR3 DNA: TGTGCCAGCAGCTTGGGGGCAGCTTCCTACGAGCAGTACTTC
CDR3 protein: CASSLGAASYEQYF

D gene: -
V gene: TRBV28
J gene: TRBJ2-1
clone size: -
CDR3 DNA: TGTGCCAGCAGTTTATGGGGAGAGCAGGGGAGCTCCTACAATGAGCAGTTCTTC
CDR3 protein: CASSLWGEQGSSYNEQFF

D gene: -
V gene: TRBV18
J gene: TRBJ1-3
clone size: -
CDR3 DNA: TGTGCCAGCTCACCAAGTCAGGGGCGCGATGGAAACACCATATATTTT
CDR3 protein: CASSPSQGRDGNTIYF

D gene: -
V gene: TRBV5-5
J gene: TRBJ1-2
clone size: -
CDR3 DNA: TGTGCCAGCAGCCCGGCAGGGCAGGGGAGTAACTATGGCTACACCTTC
CDR3 protein: CASSPAGQGSNYGYTF

D gene: TRBD1
V gene: TRBV11-3
J gene: TRBJ1-2
clone size: -
CDR3 DNA: TGTGCCAGCAGCTTCCCGGGACAGGGGGCTGGGGGCTACACCTTC
CDR3 protein: CASSFPGQGAGGYTF

D gene: TRBD1
V gene: TRBV2
J gene: TRBJ1-2
clone size: few
CDR3 DNA: TGTGCCAGCAGAGGACAGGCGGGTAACTATGGCTACACCTTC
CDR3 protein: CASRGQAGNYGYTF

D gene: -
V gene: TRBV28
J gene: TRBJ2-7
clone size: once
CDR3 DNA: TGTGCCAGCAGTCCCTGGGGGGGCTCCTTCTACGAGCAGTACTTC
CDR3 protein: CASSPWGGSFYEQYF

D gene: -
V gene: TRBV7-2
J gene: TRBJ2-1
clone size: -
CDR3 DNA: TGTGCCAGCAGCTCTTACGTAGATGAGCAGTTCTTC
CDR3 protein: CASSSYVDEQFF

D gene: TRBD1
V gene: TRBV5-4
J gene: TRBJ2-7
clone size: few
CDR3 DNA: TGTGCCAGCAGCTTGGAGGACAGGGGGCGCTACGAGCAGTACTTC
CDR3 protein: CASSLEDRGRYEQYF

D gene: -
V gene: TRBV5-1
J gene: TRBJ2-3
clone size: -
CDR3 DNA: TGCGCCAGCAGCCAAGGGACTGAAACAGATACGCAGTATTTT
CDR3 protein: CASSQGTETDTQYF

D gene: TRBD1
V gene: TRBV28
J gene: TRBJ1-3
clone size: -
CDR3 DNA: TGTGCCAGCAGTTCCGGGACAGTCTCTGGAAACACCATATATTTT
CDR3 protein: CASSSGTVSGNTIYF

D gene: -
V gene: TRBV6-5
J gene: TRBJ1-2
clone size: -
CDR3 DNA: TGTGCCAGCAGTACGGGGTACGGGGGTATGGGTGGCTACACCTTC
CDR3 protein: CASSTGYGGMGGYTF